The 8 T cell receptor beta chains given below trace back to one sample, sequenced in a study of cytomegalovirus exposure and HLA in healthy donors (dated by TCRdb to 2016 to 2017). Libraries were made using the immunoSEQ multiplex PCR assay. A mixture of 60 forward primers for TCR Vbeta segments and 13 reverse primers for TCR Jbeta segments was used in the multiplex PCR. TCRdb retrieved this table from immuneACCESS and kept in-frame rearrangements only. Not all clones are present; in checked studies, unresolved V genes account for under half, and no reason is known for the remainder. Within this sample are some 130,000 clones, with more than 75% of them counted one time only. The ten largest clones add up to approximately 3% of the sample. Sequenced material: PBMCs. The receptors here all came from a female donor in good health and CMV-seronegative.

This chain joins TRBV28 and TRBJ1-3; 8 bases are shared with TRBD1. V dropped 6 bases and J dropped 7; count of bases not matched to a gene: 14. The CDR3 covers 16 residues. CDR1 MDHEN and CDR2 SYDVKM come from the germline V gene. This chain's CDR3 is CASRGTDRGLANTIYF. CDR3 DNA: TGTGCCAGCAGAGGGACAGACAGGGGTTTGGCGAACACCATATATTTT.

V usage is TRBV7-2 and J usage is TRBJ2-2; possibly TRBD2 for D (6 bases). The V end lost 3 bases, the J end lost 2 bases, and 7 bases lay between the germline ends. The CDR3 runs 14 residues. The germline V gene encodes CDR1 SGHTA and CDR2 FQGNSA. The CDR3 DNA sequence: TGTGCCAGCAGCTTCGGGAGTAACACCGGGGAGCTGTTTTTT. Protein product: CASSFGSNTGELFF.

The chain carries TRBV27 and TRBJ1-2, with a possible D match to TRBD1 (6 bases). CDR1 and CDR2 (germline): MNHEY, SMNVEV (reference sequence). The V gene lost 5 bases and the J gene lost 8 bases, with 18 bases spanning the gap. The CDR3 covers 14 residues. The CDR3 sequence is CASSAILGGRGYTF. The CDR3 DNA reads TGTGCCAGCAGTGCCATCTTAGGGGGTCGCGGCTACACCTTC.

V is TRBV6-6 and J is TRBJ1-1; maybe TRBD1 (5 bases). Trimming took 0 bases from V and 11 from J, leaving 10 bases between them. The CDR3 has 12 amino acids. Germline lookup yields CDR1 MNHNY and CDR2 SVGAGI (reference sequence). In nucleotides, the CDR3 is TGTGCCAGCAGTTACTCGCGGGGGGATGCTTTCTTT. Translating it yields CASSYSRGDAFF.

V is TRBV7-2 and J is TRBJ2-1, with a weak D call TRBD2 (5 bases). This CDR3 has 12 amino acids. Germline lookup yields CDR1 SGHTA and CDR2 FQGNSA. The V gene lost 8 bases and the J gene lost 6 bases, with 11 bases spanning the gap. The CDR3 DNA follows: TGTGCCAGCGGTCGGGCGGGCAATGAGCAGTTCTTC. Translating gives CASGRAGNEQFF.

The V call is TRBV28, the J call TRBJ2-5, with D possibly matching TRBD2 (6 bases). V was shortened by 1 base and J by 2 bases, with 11 bases between the two germline ends. The CDR3 consists of 15 residues. Germline CDR1 is MDHEN and CDR2 is SYDVKM. This CDR3 is CASSLSLGGQETQYF. The CDR3 nucleotides read TGTGCCAGCAGTTTATCTCTGGGGGGTCAAGAGACCCAGTACTTC.

The chain carries TRBV5-1 and TRBJ2-1, with TRBD2 matching over 7 bases. The trim removed 6 bases at V and 0 bases at J, leaving 3 bases unmatched. The CDR3 contains 14 residues. Germline CDR1 reads SGHRS; CDR2 reads YFSETQ. In nucleotides, the CDR3 is TGCGCCAGCAAGGCGGGGGACTCCTACAATGAGCAGTTCTTC. It yields the protein CASKAGDSYNEQFF. The full variable domain, with the rest looked up from reference TRBV5-1 and TRBJ2-1, is KAGVTQTPRYLIKTRGQQVTLSCSPISGHRSVSWYQQTPGQGLQFLFEYFSETQRNKGNFPGRFSGRQFSNSRSEMNVSTLELGDSALYLCASKAGDSYNEQFFGPGTRLTVL.

The CDR3 sequence: CASSFPRTYGELFF. The DNA of the CDR3 is TGTGCCAGCAGCTTCCCCCGAACCTACGGGGAGCTGTTTTTT. V is TRBV7-8 and J is TRBJ2-2; D uncertain. This CDR3 has 14 amino acids. From germline, CDR1 is SGHVS and CDR2 FQNEAQ. The V end lost 3 bases, the J end lost 7 bases, and 12 bases lay between the germline ends.